Below are 3 T cell receptor beta chains sequenced from a single sample in a study of beta chain features in type 1 diabetes. Regarding the study as a whole: TCRB CDR3 length was moderately but significantly reduced in all four CD4+ subsets of Type 1 diabetes patients.

Their cognate antigens are unknown. Every isolated RNA sample was fully reverse transcribed, so sequencing captured expressed TCRB transcripts. Only in-frame clones appear in the TCRdb table, and some are missing; sequencing was by immunoSEQ multiplex PCR. The sample lists about 340,000 clones; about 13% were seen once. The sequencing sample was made of naive CD4+ T cells from blood. Receptors originate from a young woman with type 1 diabetes.

The table lists this clone with a few counts. This rearrangement joins TRBV7-2 to TRBJ2-7; 7 bases line up with TRBD2. CDR1 SGHTA and CDR2 FQGNSA come from the germline V gene. J lost 6 bases, V lost 7 bases, and 9 bases had no gene match. CDR3 size: 13 residues. This CDR3 is CASTPTREGEQYF. As DNA, the CDR3 is TGTGCCAGCACTCCCACAAGGGAGGGCGAGCAGTACTTC.

This clone was picked up a small number of times. The rearrangement uses TRBV5-1 and TRBJ2-7; maybe TRBD1 (6 bases). The CDR3 spans 16 residues. Looked up from germline, CDR1 is SGHRS and CDR2 is YFSETQ. The V gene lost 4 bases and the J gene lost 0 bases, with 17 bases spanning the gap. CDR3 in DNA: TGCGCCAGCAGCCTATTTCAGCAGGACAGCTCCTACGAGCAGTACTTC. It codes for CASSLFQQDSSYEQYF.

This clone has only a few counts. The CDR3 spells CASSNAYEQYF. The CDR3 DNA follows: TGTGCCAGTAGTAATGCGTACGAGCAGTACTTC. The rearrangement links TRBV19 to TRBJ2-7, with D hard to call. The germline gives CDR1 LNHDA, CDR2 SQIVND (reference sequence). V dropped 4 bases and J dropped 4 bases, with 5 bases sitting between them. This CDR3 is 11 amino acids long.